This T cell receptor (beta chain) was captured by sequencing in a study of low-dose radiotherapy and immunotherapy resistance in tumors. Study-level background: On an every-two-weeks schedule, patients received intravenous nivolumab 240 mg, along with ipilimumab 1 mg/kg every six weeks. Cyclophosphamide went in intravenously at 200 mg/m2 every two weeks, one day before radiation and immunotherapy.

Gene-specific TRAV and TRBV primers were used for first-strand cDNA, covering alpha and beta chains. PCR amplification of the TCRs was performed with Phusion for 15 to 25 PCR cycles, and it relied on a constant-region primer together with a V-primer adapter. One entry per CDR3 protein results from TCRdb running MiXCR on the reads. This sample has tens of thousands of distinct CDR3 sequences, with 20% to 25% found just once. Time point here: after trial treatment. Treatment reported: LDRT plus nivolumab, ipilimumab, low-dose cyclophosphamide and aspirin (RACIN trial). Ipilimumab, nivolumab, aspirin, low-dose cyclophosphamide and low-dose radiotherapy were administered to donors. CDR1 and CDR2 from the germline V gene are MDHEN and SYDVKM. The germline V and J ends were trimmed by 5 bases and 12 bases, with 20 bases remaining between them. This CDR3 has 13 residues.

The sequence was obtained from a female donor with ovarian cancer. The rearrangement links TRBV28 to TRBJ2-7, with D perhaps matching TRBD1 (6 bases). This specimen consisted of PBMCs, obtained after low-dose radiotherapy plus immunotherapy. The CDR3 DNA sequence: TGTGCCAGCAGTGGACCCGGGACATTCTGGCTGTACTTC. Translating it yields CASSGPGTFWLYF.